This T cell receptor (beta chain) appears in the sequencing data of a study of regulatory T cells in long-lasting Graves disease. Study-wide context: Graves' patients with a new diagnosis had received antithyroid drugs under 3 months.

Sequencing libraries for TCR beta were prepared with iRepertoire HTBI primers and Arm-PCR of CDR3 regions. TCRdb processed the multiplex PCR reads anew with MiXCR; each CDR3 protein has one entry. Among 350,000 to 550,000 distinct CDR3 sequences listed, 16% were seen once. This clonotype appeared a single time. Its specificity is unknown. Time point of the sample: newly diagnosed GD, antithyroid drugs for less than 3 months. From PBMCs, RNA was extracted and then used to make the TCR library. Study-level findings and limits: With a small sample size, accuracy may have been reduced.

The same data also went into a second study, on T cells in Graves' hyperthyroidism and ophthalmopathy. From that paper: Blood samples included most of the expanded thyroid clonotypes exceeding 0.001.

Sequenced here: peripheral blood mononuclear cells (PBMCs), sampled at new diagnosis, from a patient treated with antithyroid drugs. The receptor was isolated from a woman under 30 with Graves disease.

This chain's CDR3 is CASSAGLVGHEQYF. The CDR3 DNA follows: TGTGCCAGCAGCGCTGGACTAGTTGGACACGAGCAGTACTTC. The chain couples TRBV7-9 to TRBJ2-7; TRBD2 matches 7 bases. Germline CDR1 is SEHNR and CDR2 is FQNEAQ (reference sequence). J lost 5 bases, V lost 5 bases, and 9 bases had no gene match. This CDR3 has 14 residues.